Following are 10 T cell receptor beta chains from one sample sequenced in a study of blood T cell repertoires in COVID-19. Produced via immunoSEQ multiplex PCR; TCRdb's table is partial and in-frame only. This table holds 200,000 to 250,000 clones, approximately 80% found once. Material: PBMCs or T cells enriched from blood (not recorded which). Source of these receptors: a man aged 55 to 70 who had recovered from COVID-19.

This clone came up a few times. The chain couples TRBV5-1 to TRBJ2-3, with D possibly being TRBD2 (5 bases). V was shortened by 1 base and J by 1 base, with 13 bases between the two germline ends. The CDR3 spans 16 residues. The germline CDR1 and CDR2 sequences are SGHRS and YFSETQ. The CDR3 DNA follows: TGCGCCAGCAGCTTGTTTCCAGCGGAAGGCACAGATACGCAGTATTTT. Amino acids: CASSLFPAEGTDTQYF.

The chain recombines TRBV3-1 (or the pseudogene TRBV3-2) with TRBJ1-4, with 8 nucleotides matching TRBD1. The J segment lost 8 bases and the V segment lost 4 bases, leaving 9 bases of the junction unmatched. Germline lookup yields CDR1 LGHDT and CDR2 YNNKEL (reference sequence). This CDR3 is 15 amino acids long. This CDR3 reads CASSPRQGLREKLFF. CDR3 sequence (DNA): TGTGCCAGCAGCCCCCGACAGGGGTTGAGGGAAAAACTGTTTTTT.

The table lists this clone with a few counts. The chain couples TRBV6-5 to TRBJ1-1; D unclear. Trimming removed 5 bases from V and 8 bases from J, with 18 bases in between. CDR1 and CDR2 (germline): MNHEY, SVGAGI. This CDR3 is 14 amino acids long. CDR3 amino acids: CASSPLRNSQEAFF. The CDR3 coding sequence is TGTGCCAGCAGTCCCCTCAGAAACAGCCAAGAAGCTTTCTTT.

The chain uses TRBV6-5 and TRBJ1-5; D gene unclear. V was shortened by 8 bases and J by 3 bases, with 11 bases between the two germline ends. Germline V gene sequence: CDR1 MNHEY, CDR2 SVGAGI. There are 13 residues in the CDR3. In DNA, the CDR3 is TGTGCCAGCGGAGGGCACGCCAATCAGCCCCAGCATTTT. Translating gives CASGGHANQPQHF.

The chain combines TRBV5-8 with TRBJ1-5, with 7 bases aligning to TRBD1. The trim removed 4 bases at V and 1 base at J, leaving 5 bases unmatched. CDR3 length: 15 amino acids. Germline-derived CDR1 and CDR2 are SGHTS and YDEGEE. The CDR3 DNA sequence: TGTGCCAGCAGCCGAGGGACAGTCAGCAATCAGCCCCAGCATTTT. It is translated as CASSRGTVSNQPQHF.

The chain uses TRBV7-6 and TRBJ2-7; 7 nucleotides align to TRBD1. The CDR3 has 17 amino acids. V dropped 5 bases and J dropped 3; count of bases not matched to a gene: 16. Germline loops: CDR1 SGHVS, CDR2 FNYEAQ. This CDR3 is CASSPRDRLTGHYEQYF. The CDR3 region has the DNA TGTGCCAGCAGCCCCCGGGACAGACTAACCGGGCACTACGAGCAGTACTTC.

Only one count was recorded for this clone. The chain carries TRBV6-4 and TRBJ2-7; TRBD1 agrees at 7 bases. V lost 7 bases, J lost 3 bases, and 3 bases stayed unmatched. Per the germline V gene, CDR1 is MRHNA and CDR2 is SNTAGT. This CDR3 region has 12 residues. The CDR3 sequence: CASNGQVYEQYF. CDR3 DNA: TGTGCCAGCAATGGACAGGTCTACGAGCAGTACTTC.

The chain combines TRBV3-1 (or the pseudogene TRBV3-2) with TRBJ2-3, with D possibly matching TRBD2 (5 bases). Germline assignment: CDR1 LGHDT and CDR2 YNNKEL (reference sequence). The CDR3 consists of 17 residues. Deletions cut 0 bases from V and 2 bases from J, with 15 bases between. This chain's CDR3 is CASSQDLPADLTDTQYF. CDR3 DNA sequence: TGTGCCAGCAGCCAAGATCTTCCAGCGGACCTCACAGATACGCAGTATTTT.

There are a few counts of this clone. The chain combines TRBV27 with TRBJ2-5; the D gene is possibly TRBD1 (5 bases). With 4 bases removed from V and 3 bases from J, the gap between germline ends came to 9 bases. Germline V CDR1 and CDR2: MNHEY, SMNVEV (reference sequence). This CDR3 region has 13 residues. CDR3 residues: CASSSTVKETQYF. Written as DNA, the CDR3 is TGTGCCAGCAGTTCGACAGTGAAAGAGACCCAGTACTTC.

The chain has TRBV11-2 and TRBJ2-7, with 10 bases identical to TRBD1. The V segment lost 2 bases and the J segment 4 bases; nucleotides outside the gene matches: 5. CDR1 and CDR2 from the germline V gene are SGHAT and FQNNGV. CDR3 length: 15 amino acids. This chain's CDR3 is CASSLNPGQGYEQYF. In nucleotides, the CDR3 is TGTGCCAGCAGCTTAAACCCGGGACAGGGGTACGAGCAGTACTTC.